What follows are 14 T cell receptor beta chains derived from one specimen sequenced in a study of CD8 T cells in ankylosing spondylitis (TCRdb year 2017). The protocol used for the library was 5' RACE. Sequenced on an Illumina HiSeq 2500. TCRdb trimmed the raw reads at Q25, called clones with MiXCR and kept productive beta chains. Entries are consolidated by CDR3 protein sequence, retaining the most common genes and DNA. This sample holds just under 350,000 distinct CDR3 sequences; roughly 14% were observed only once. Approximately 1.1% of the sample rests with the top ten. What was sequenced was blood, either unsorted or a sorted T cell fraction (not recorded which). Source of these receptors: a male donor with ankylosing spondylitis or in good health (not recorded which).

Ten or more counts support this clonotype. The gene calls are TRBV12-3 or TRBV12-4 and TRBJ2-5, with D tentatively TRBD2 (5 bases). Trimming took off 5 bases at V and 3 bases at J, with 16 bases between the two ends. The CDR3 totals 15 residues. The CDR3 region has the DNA TGTGCCAGCAGTACGAGACGGGAAGGTGAAGAGACCCAGTACTTC. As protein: CASSTRREGEETQYF.

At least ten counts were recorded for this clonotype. In nucleotides, the CDR3 is TGTGCCAGCAGTCCGATAACAGGGTTGAACACTGAAGCTTTCTTT. Its protein is CASSPITGLNTEAFF. V is TRBV12-3 or TRBV12-4 and J is TRBJ1-1, with D tentatively TRBD1 (6 bases). CDR3 length: 15 residues. The V end lost 5 bases, the J end lost 0 bases, and 13 bases lay between the germline ends.

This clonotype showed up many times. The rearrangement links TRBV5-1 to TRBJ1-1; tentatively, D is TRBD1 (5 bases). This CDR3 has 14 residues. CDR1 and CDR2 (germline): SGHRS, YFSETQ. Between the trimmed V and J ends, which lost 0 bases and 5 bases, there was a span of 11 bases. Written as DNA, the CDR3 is TGCGCCAGCAGCTTGGGGGCGCGGGGGACTGAAGCTTTCTTT. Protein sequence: CASSLGARGTEAFF. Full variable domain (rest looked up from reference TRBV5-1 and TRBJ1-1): KAGVTQTPRYLIKTRGQQVTLSCSPISGHRSVSWYQQTPGQGLQFLFEYFSETQRNKGNFPGRFSGRQFSNSRSEMNVSTLELGDSALYLCASSLGARGTEAFFGQGTRLTVV.

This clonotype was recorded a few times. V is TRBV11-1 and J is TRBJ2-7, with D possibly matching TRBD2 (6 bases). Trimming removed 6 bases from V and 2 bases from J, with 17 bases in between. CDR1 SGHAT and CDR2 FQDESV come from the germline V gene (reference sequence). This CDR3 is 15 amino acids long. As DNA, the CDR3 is TGTGCCAGCAGTCCTCTTGGACGGGAGCCCTACGAGCAGTACTTC. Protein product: CASSPLGREPYEQYF.

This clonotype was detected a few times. The CDR3: CASSLMQETQYF. The CDR3 nucleotides read TGTGCCAGCAGCTTAATGCAAGAGACCCAGTACTTC. This sequence joins TRBV7-9 and TRBJ2-5; D call uncertain. Trimming took 2 bases from V and 2 from J, leaving 3 bases between them. CDR3 length: 12 amino acids. Per germline, CDR1 SEHNR and CDR2 FQNEAQ (reference sequence).

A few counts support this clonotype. In DNA, the CDR3 is TGCGCCAGCAGCTTGGTTACAGGGGCGGGTTATGGCTACACCTTC. This encodes CASSLVTGAGYGYTF. The V and J genes are TRBV5-1 and TRBJ1-2; 7 bases match TRBD1. The V gene's germline CDR1 is SGHRS and CDR2 YFSETQ. The CDR3 extends over 15 amino acids. V shed 0 bases, J shed 5 bases, and the junction held 7 bases outside the gene matches.

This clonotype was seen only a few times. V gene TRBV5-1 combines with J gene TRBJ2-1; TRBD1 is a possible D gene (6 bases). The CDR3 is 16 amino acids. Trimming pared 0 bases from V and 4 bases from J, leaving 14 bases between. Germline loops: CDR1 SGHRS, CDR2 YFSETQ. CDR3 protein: CASSLAGQSVYNEQFF. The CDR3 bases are TGCGCCAGCAGCTTGGCGGGACAAAGCGTTTACAATGAGCAGTTCTTC. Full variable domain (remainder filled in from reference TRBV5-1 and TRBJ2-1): KAGVTQTPRYLIKTRGQQVTLSCSPISGHRSVSWYQQTPGQGLQFLFEYFSETQRNKGNFPGRFSGRQFSNSRSEMNVSTLELGDSALYLCASSLAGQSVYNEQFFGPGTRLTVL.

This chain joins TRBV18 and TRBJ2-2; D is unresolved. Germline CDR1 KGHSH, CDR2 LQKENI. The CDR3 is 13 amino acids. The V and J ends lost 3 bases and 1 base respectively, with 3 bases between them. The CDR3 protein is CASSPGNTGELFF. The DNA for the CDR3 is TGTGCCAGCTCACCCGGGAACACCGGGGAGCTGTTTTTT.

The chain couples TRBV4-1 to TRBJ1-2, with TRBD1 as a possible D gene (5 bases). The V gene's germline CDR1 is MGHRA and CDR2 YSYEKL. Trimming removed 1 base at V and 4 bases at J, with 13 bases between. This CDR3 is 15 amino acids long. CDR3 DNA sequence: TGCGCCAGCAGCCAAGTGACCGGGACCCCCTATGGCTACACCTTC. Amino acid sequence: CASSQVTGTPYGYTF.

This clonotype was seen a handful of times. CDR3 in DNA: TGCGCCAGCAGCTTGCGGGGGAGCAGCGAGACCCAGTACTTC. This translates into CASSLRGSSETQYF. V usage is TRBV5-1 and J usage is TRBJ2-5, with D perhaps matching TRBD2 (6 bases). Germline lookup yields CDR1 SGHRS and CDR2 YFSETQ. The CDR3 runs to 14 residues. Trimming left V 1 base short and J 5 bases short, with 12 bases between.

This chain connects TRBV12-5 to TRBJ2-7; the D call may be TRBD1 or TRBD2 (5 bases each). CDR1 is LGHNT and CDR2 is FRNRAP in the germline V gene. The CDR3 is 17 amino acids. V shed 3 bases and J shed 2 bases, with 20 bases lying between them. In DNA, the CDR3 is TGTGCTAGTGGTTTCGCCACCCTGGGACGCGTCACCTACGAGCAGTACTTC. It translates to CASGFATLGRVTYEQYF.

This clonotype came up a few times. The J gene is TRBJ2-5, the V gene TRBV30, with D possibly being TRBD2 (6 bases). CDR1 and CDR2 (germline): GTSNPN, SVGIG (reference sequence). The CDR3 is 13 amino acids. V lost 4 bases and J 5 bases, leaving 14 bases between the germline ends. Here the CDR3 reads CAWKRLGLETQYF. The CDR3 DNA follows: TGTGCCTGGAAGAGACTAGGGCTGGAGACCCAGTACTTC.

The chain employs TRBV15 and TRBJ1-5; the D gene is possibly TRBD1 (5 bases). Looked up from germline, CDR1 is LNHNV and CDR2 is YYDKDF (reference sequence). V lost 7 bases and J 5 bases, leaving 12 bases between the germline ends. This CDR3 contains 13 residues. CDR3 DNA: TGTGCCACCACCCCGACAGTGGATCAGCCCCAGCATTTT. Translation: CATTPTVDQPQHF.

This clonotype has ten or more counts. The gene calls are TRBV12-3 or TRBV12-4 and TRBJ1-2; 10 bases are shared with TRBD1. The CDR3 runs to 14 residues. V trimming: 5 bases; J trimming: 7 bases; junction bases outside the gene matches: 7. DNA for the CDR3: TGTGCCAGCAGTGATCCGGGACAGGGGTTTGGCTACACCTTC. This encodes CASSDPGQGFGYTF.